The 20 T cell receptor beta chains below were found in one sample sequenced in a study of metastatic and nonmetastatic thyroid tumors. Before thyroid surgery, none of the patients had received any treatment. TCRdb re-called clones via MiXCR from the PCR reads. Of about 2,600 clones in the sample, 27% were seen once. What was sequenced was tumor tissue. The source of these receptors is a female donor with papillary thyroid cancer or a benign thyroid nodule (not recorded which). Some clones in this sample may be carry-over from other donors' samples.

The chain carries TRBV27 and TRBJ1-3, with D unclear. The CDR3 contains 13 residues. The germline V and J ends were trimmed by 0 bases and 4 bases, with 4 bases remaining between them. Germline V CDR1 and CDR2: MNHEY, SMNVEV (reference sequence). The CDR3 loop is CASSLSMGNTIYF. CDR3 DNA: TGTGCCAGCAGTTTATCGATGGGAAACACCATATATTTT.

This chain connects TRBV2 to TRBJ2-1, with D unclear. The germline V and J ends were trimmed by 4 bases and 0 bases, with 13 bases remaining between them. The CDR3 contains 16 residues. The germline V gene encodes CDR1 SNHLY and CDR2 FYNNEI. In DNA form, the CDR3 reads TGTGCCAGCAGTGGAACAGACCAGAGCTCCTACAATGAGCAGTTCTTC. Translating gives CASSGTDQSSYNEQFF.

J is TRBJ1-1 and V is TRBV20-1; no clear D. This CDR3 is built from 14 residues. V was shortened by 2 bases and J by 3 bases, with 13 bases between the two germline ends. Per germline, CDR1 DFQATT and CDR2 SNEGSKA (reference sequence). Here the CDR3 reads CSARIPSEDTEAFF. Written as DNA, the CDR3 is TGCAGTGCTAGAATCCCCTCGGAGGACACTGAAGCTTTCTTT.

This clone was seen just once. The junction shows a germline mismatch at one end, possibly a read error. The chain recombines TRBV30 with TRBJ2-2; 7 nucleotides line up with TRBD2. The CDR3 length is 13 residues. The germline V gene encodes CDR1 GTSNPN and CDR2 SVGIG (reference sequence). The CDR3 region is CAWSSRTTGGLFF. The CDR3 region has the DNA TGTGCCTGGAGTTCCAGAACTACGGGGGGGCTGTTTTTT.

V usage is TRBV7-6 and J usage is TRBJ2-2; D is unresolved. V shed 0 bases and J shed 5 bases, with 13 bases lying between them. The germline V gene encodes CDR1 SGHVS and CDR2 FNYEAQ. CDR3 length: 16 residues. The CDR3 sequence is CASSLAGTSSTGELFF. The CDR3 DNA sequence: TGTGCCAGCAGCTTAGCGGGCACATCGTCTACCGGGGAGCTGTTTTTT.

The sample holds a few counts of this clone. This rearrangement joins TRBV6-1 to TRBJ2-1; D is undetermined. The CDR3 covers 11 residues. The V gene lost 6 bases and the J gene lost 6 bases, with 6 bases spanning the gap. Germline loops: CDR1 MNHNS, CDR2 SASEGT. CDR3: CASSELNEQFF. CDR3 coding DNA: TGTGCCAGCAGCGAACTCAATGAGCAGTTCTTC.

The V call is TRBV28, the J call TRBJ2-1; D is uncertain. Germline-derived CDR1 and CDR2 are MDHEN and SYDVKM. The CDR3 loop spans 17 amino acids. Deletions cut 3 bases from V and 8 bases from J, with 23 bases between. As DNA, the CDR3 is TGTGCCAGCAGTTTTGTTCCAGCCCTCGAGCTACCCGATGAGCAGTTCTTC. Its protein product is CASSFVPALELPDEQFF.

The rearrangement uses TRBV6-8 and TRBJ2-3, with no clear D. The CDR3 length is 10 residues. Between the trimmed V and J ends, which lost 7 bases and 4 bases, there was a span of 3 bases. Germline CDR1 MNHGY, CDR2 SAAAGT. In DNA, the CDR3 is TGTGCCAGCAACCCAGATACGCAGTATTTT. Translating it yields CASNPDTQYF.

This clone is labeled as medium-sized. The gene calls are TRBV7-9 and TRBJ1-2; D is possibly TRBD1 (5 bases). V lost 5 bases, J lost 3 bases, and 10 bases lay in between. The germline V gene has CDR1 SEHNR and CDR2 FQNEAQ (reference sequence). CDR3 length equals 13 residues. The CDR3 DNA follows: TGTGCCAGCAGCACAGGTCCCGACTATGGCTACACCTTC. It is translated as CASSTGPDYGYTF.

In its sample, this clone ranks as medium-sized. The J gene is TRBJ1-1, the V gene TRBV5-1, with a possible D match to TRBD1 (6 bases). Germline V gene lookup returns CDR1 SGHRS and CDR2 YFSETQ. This CDR3 has 14 amino acids. With 5 bases removed from V and 5 bases from J, the gap between germline ends came to 16 bases. CDR3: CASRHDTGWTEAFF. DNA of the CDR3: TGCGCCAGCAGACACGATACAGGGTGGACTGAAGCTTTCTTT.

This clone showed up many times. The rearrangement uses TRBV11-1 and TRBJ1-1; D uncertain. The V and J ends lost 5 bases and 1 base respectively, with 8 bases between them. In germline, CDR1 is SGHAT, CDR2 FQDESV (reference sequence). The CDR3 extends over 13 amino acids. This CDR3 is CASSLWGNTEAFF. The CDR3 DNA follows: TGTGCCAGCAGCCTTTGGGGGAACACTGAAGCTTTCTTT.

The chain uses TRBV12-3 or TRBV12-4 and TRBJ2-1; 13 nucleotides align to TRBD2. This CDR3 is built from 15 residues. With V trimmed by 1 base and J by 6 bases, 0 bases remained unmatched. CDR3 in amino acids: CASSLGTSGSNEQFF. The CDR3 bases are TGTGCCAGCAGTTTAGGGACTAGCGGGAGCAATGAGCAGTTCTTC.

This chain uses TRBV27 with TRBJ2-1; 11 bases are shared with TRBD2. Germline CDR1 MNHEY, CDR2 SMNVEV (reference sequence). This CDR3 contains 15 residues. Germline trimming cut 3 bases from V and 8 bases from J; bases unmatched to any gene: 6. DNA for the CDR3: TGTGCCAGCAGTTTCATGACTAGCGGGGACCATGAGCAGTTCTTC. Protein sequence: CASSFMTSGDHEQFF.

This clone appeared once. The CDR3 sequence: CASSPNPRPEEKLFF. The CDR3 bases are TGTGCCAGCTCACCGAACCCTAGGCCAGAGGAAAAACTGTTTTTT. The chain uses TRBV18 and TRBJ1-4; D not certain. The CDR3 is 15 residues long. The germline V and J ends were trimmed by 3 bases and 8 bases, with 16 bases remaining between them. The germline CDR1 and CDR2 sequences are KGHSH and LQKENI.

The chain couples TRBV6-2 or TRBV6-3 to TRBJ1-2; D is unresolved. V was pared by 5 bases and J by 4 bases, with 32 bases between. CDR1 is MNHEY, CDR2 SVGEGT, per germline. The CDR3 extends over 20 amino acids. The DNA of the CDR3 is TGTGCCAGCAGTACCCTGGAGTTTGTCTCGTTGTCCCGAGGAGGCTATGGCTACACCTTC. Translated: CASSTLEFVSLSRGGYGYTF.

CDR3 loop: CASSLIQGRAYGYTF. The CDR3 region has the DNA TGTGCCAGCAGCCTGATACAGGGAAGGGCCTATGGCTACACCTTC. The gene calls are TRBV6-1 and TRBJ1-2, with a possible D match to TRBD1 (6 bases). V was trimmed by 6 bases and J by 4 bases, leaving 18 bases between them. The CDR3 consists of 15 residues. The germline CDR1 and CDR2 sequences are MNHNS and SASEGT.

A few counts support this clone. The chain recombines TRBV6-5 with TRBJ2-7; no clear D gene. The CDR3 is 14 residues long. Germline CDR1 and CDR2: MNHEY and SVGAGI. Trimming removed 5 bases at V and 0 bases at J, with 11 bases between. The CDR3 nucleotides read TGTGCCAGCAGTCACAAGTCGAGCTCCTACGAGCAGTACTTC. It is translated as CASSHKSSSYEQYF.

The table lists this clone with a few counts. The sample has other DNA sequences that encode this CDR3 too. V is TRBV6-1 and J is TRBJ2-2, with D perhaps matching TRBD1 (6 bases). CDR3 size: 15 residues. Germline-derived CDR1 and CDR2 are MNHNS and SASEGT. V was pared by 8 bases and J by 1 base, with 14 bases between. CDR3 region: CASRRGRGNTGELFF. Written as DNA, the CDR3 is TGTGCCAGCCGTAGGGGCAGGGGGAACACCGGGGAGCTGTTTTTT.

In its sample, this clone was seen a few times. The chain employs TRBV28 and TRBJ2-7; 11 nucleotides align to TRBD2. CDR1 and CDR2 from the germline V gene are MDHEN and SYDVKM. V was clipped by 5 bases and J by 6 bases; unmatched bases: 3. The CDR3 loop spans 13 amino acids. The CDR3 protein is CASSVSGRAEQYF. The CDR3 DNA reads as TGTGCCAGCAGTGTTAGCGGGAGGGCCGAGCAGTACTTC.

J is TRBJ2-1 and V is TRBV12-3 or TRBV12-4; D remains unclear. This CDR3 has 14 amino acids. The ends were cut back, 2 bases at V and 1 base at J, with 6 bases in the middle. The CDR3, as DNA: TGTGCCAGCAGTTTAAGCAGGTCCTACAATGAGCAGTTCTTC. Translation gives CASSLSRSYNEQFF.